What follows are 27 T cell receptor beta chains derived from one specimen sequenced in a study of T-cell memory formation after mild COVID-19. TCRdb redid the calling of the 5' RACE reads with MiXCR, one entry per CDR3 protein. Of hundreds of thousands of distinct CDR3 sequences detected, around a sixth appear once; the ten largest clones hold approximately 13%. The sequencing input was PBMCs or a T cell subset sorted from them (not recorded which). The receptors were sampled from an adult woman who had mild COVID-19 (a few samples of this study predate the infection). Cell type and time point are not known.

The gene calls are TRBV14 and TRBJ2-2; D is perhaps TRBD1 (6 bases). Per germline, CDR1 SGHDN and CDR2 FVKESK. The CDR3 sequence is 17 residues long. Trimming left V 4 bases short and J 2 bases short, with 17 bases between. Here the CDR3 reads CASSRQTDSLNTGELFF. CDR3 nucleotides: TGTGCCAGCAGCCGCCAAACGGACAGCTTAAACACCGGGGAGCTGTTTTTT.

The chain carries TRBV27 and TRBJ2-4; D is possibly TRBD2 (5 bases). Trimming left V 7 bases short and J 0 bases short, with 10 bases between. The CDR3 loop spans 14 amino acids. CDR1 MNHEY and CDR2 SMNVEV come from the germline V gene (reference sequence). CDR3 nucleotide sequence: TGTGCCAGCAAGAGGGATCTAGCCAAAAACATTCAGTACTTC. Residues: CASKRDLAKNIQYF.

The chain couples TRBV11-2 to TRBJ1-2; the D gene is possibly TRBD1 (6 bases). The germline CDR1 and CDR2 sequences are SGHAT and FQNNGV. Trimming removed 1 base from V and 4 bases from J, with 10 bases in between. The CDR3 is 14 residues long. The chain's CDR3 is CASSLVQGSYGYTF. Written as DNA, the CDR3 is TGTGCCAGCAGCTTAGTACAGGGCAGCTATGGCTACACCTTC. The entire variable domain, with the rest obtained from reference TRBV11-2 and TRBJ1-2, is as follows: EAGVAQSPRYKIIEKRQSVAFWCNPISGHATLYWYQQILGQGPKLLIQFQNNGVVDDSQLPKDRFSAERLKGVDSTLKIQPAKLEDSAVYLCASSLVQGSYGYTFGSGTRLTVV.

In this sample, this clonotype turned up many times. V gene TRBV20-1 combines with J gene TRBJ2-5, with a weak D call TRBD2 (7 bases). CDR1 DFQATT and CDR2 SNEGSKA come from the germline V gene (reference sequence). With 1 base removed from V and 9 bases from J, the gap between germline ends came to 21 bases. CDR3 length equals 15 residues. The CDR3 is CSARAGGPLRGPQYF. The DNA for the CDR3 is TGCAGTGCTAGAGCCGGGGGGCCACTAAGGGGACCCCAGTACTTC.

The J gene is TRBJ2-7, the V gene TRBV11-3; 10 positions agree with TRBD2. This CDR3 has 15 residues. Germline V gene lookup returns CDR1 SGHNT and CDR2 YENEEA. The ends lost 5 bases at V and 4 bases at J; junction bases unmatched: 8. This CDR3 is CASSPLAGDGYEQYF. CDR3 coding DNA: TGTGCCAGCAGCCCTCTAGCGGGAGATGGTTACGAGCAGTACTTC.

This clonotype has only a few counts. The chain recombines TRBV6-2 or TRBV6-3 with TRBJ1-5, with D unresolved. The germline gives CDR1 MNHEY, CDR2 SVGEGT. The ends were cut back, 3 bases at V and 2 bases at J, with 11 bases in the middle. This CDR3 has 15 amino acids. This chain's CDR3 is CASSYAGSGNQPQHF. CDR3 DNA: TGTGCCAGCAGTTATGCGGGATCGGGCAATCAGCCCCAGCATTTT.

This clonotype was seen a few times. V is TRBV7-3 and J is TRBJ2-3, with D perhaps being TRBD1 or TRBD2 (5 bases each). Germline lookup yields CDR1 SGHTA and CDR2 FQGTGA. This CDR3 is built from 15 residues. Trimming shortened V by 1 base and J by 2 bases, and 10 bases separated the two germline ends. The CDR3 loop reads CASSLSGTITDTQYF. Here the CDR3 DNA reads TGTGCCAGCAGCTTAAGTGGGACCATCACAGATACGCAGTATTTT.

The chain has TRBV7-9 and TRBJ2-2; 10 nucleotides line up with TRBD2. The junction had 8 bases not matched to a gene; V was cut back by 6 bases and J by 4 bases. Germline CDR1 reads SEHNR; CDR2 reads FQNEAQ (reference sequence). CDR3 length: 16 residues. The CDR3 loop reads CASSPRSGRGTGELFF. CDR3 bases: TGTGCCAGCAGTCCTCGAAGCGGGAGGGGCACCGGGGAGCTGTTTTTT.

The sample holds a few counts of this clonotype. The chain has TRBV7-8 and TRBJ1-3; a weak D match, TRBD1 (6 bases). V lost 2 bases and J 3 bases, leaving 14 bases between the germline ends. The germline V gene encodes CDR1 SGHVS and CDR2 FQNEAQ. The CDR3 contains 16 residues. The CDR3, as DNA: TGTGCCAGCAGCTTACTGACAGGAGAAGTTGGAAACACCATATATTTT. Encoded protein: CASSLLTGEVGNTIYF.

This clonotype was seen only a few times. V usage is TRBV10-3 and J usage is TRBJ2-5; unclear D gene. CDR3 length equals 13 residues. Germline values: CDR1 ENHRY, CDR2 SYGVKD. The V gene lost 0 bases and the J gene lost 4 bases, with 6 bases spanning the gap. The CDR3 nucleotides read TGTGCCATCAGTGAGTCTACTATAGAGACCCAGTACTTC. Its translation: CAISESTIETQYF.

The table lists this clonotype with a few counts. V is TRBV5-1 and J is TRBJ1-1, with 8 bases matching TRBD1. This CDR3 has 19 amino acids. Trimming cost V 1 base and J 5 bases; bases outside gene matches: 19. Germline CDR1 is SGHRS and CDR2 is YFSETQ. The CDR3 nucleotides read TGCGCCAGCAGCTTGCGGGGAGGACAGGGCGAAGCGCCGGGGACTGAAGCTTTCTTT. It translates to CASSLRGGQGEAPGTEAFF.

This chain uses TRBV12-3 or TRBV12-4 with TRBJ2-3; TRBD2 matches at 7 bases. The CDR3 totals 16 residues. V shed 3 bases and J 2 bases; nucleotides not matched to a gene: 8. The CDR3 DNA sequence: TGTGCCAGCAGTTTTAAGGCGGGAGACCTCACAGATACGCAGTATTTT. It encodes CASSFKAGDLTDTQYF.

The V gene is TRBV6-1, the J gene TRBJ2-3, with TRBD1 identical over 7 bases. V lost 7 bases to trimming and J lost 3 bases; unmatched junction nucleotides: 10. This CDR3 is built from 15 residues. CDR1 MNHNS and CDR2 SASEGT come from the germline V gene. The DNA of the CDR3 is TGTGCCAGCATTCACGACAGGGTGCGAACAGATACGCAGTATTTT. Its translation is CASIHDRVRTDTQYF.

This clonotype showed up just a few times. The V gene is TRBV2, the J gene TRBJ1-5, with 9 bases lining up with TRBD1. Per the germline V gene, CDR1 is SNHLY and CDR2 is FYNNEI. V was clipped by 4 bases and J by 2 bases; unmatched bases: 9. The CDR3 has 17 amino acids. The CDR3 DNA is TGTGCCAGCAGTGGGGACAGGGTGACAGTCGGCAATCAGCCCCAGCATTTT. Translation: CASSGDRVTVGNQPQHF. Filled out from reference TRBV2 and TRBJ1-5, the complete variable domain reads EPEVTQTPSHQVTQMGQEVILRCVPISNHLYFYWYRQILGQKVEFLVSFYNNEISEKSEIFDDQFSVERPDGSNFTLKIRSTKLEDSAMYFCASSGDRVTVGNQPQHFGDGTRLSIL.

The rearrangement joins TRBV21-1 to TRBJ2-5; TRBD1 was called by the table and not checked on the DNA. TRBV21-1 is noted as a pseudogene. The CDR3 has 14 amino acids. Here the CDR3 reads CASRITGGQETQYF. The CDR3 region has the DNA TGTGCCAGCAGAATTACAGGGGGCCAAGAGACCCAGTACTTC.

V usage is TRBV6-5 and J usage is TRBJ1-1; 7 bases line up with TRBD1. The length of the CDR3 is 13 residues. Germline V gene data show CDR1 as MNHEY and CDR2 as SVGAGI. The ends lost 5 bases at V and 4 bases at J; junction bases unmatched: 4. CDR3 in amino acids: CASSHGQATEAFF. In DNA form, the CDR3 reads TGTGCCAGCAGTCACGGACAGGCCACTGAAGCTTTCTTT.

The rearrangement links TRBV24-1 to TRBJ2-7, with a tentative D call TRBD2 (5 bases). With 5 bases removed from V and 8 bases from J, the gap between germline ends came to 9 bases. Germline CDR1 KGHDR, CDR2 SFDVKD. The CDR3 contains 11 residues. The DNA of the CDR3 is TGTGCCACCAGTGTAGGAGGCAAGCAGTACTTC. Protein product: CATSVGGKQYF.

As regards this clonotype: At one end, the junction sequence differs from germline, possibly due to a read error. This CDR3 reads CSARGASSFPYGYTF. For the CDR3, the DNA is TGCAGTGCAAGAGGGGCCTCTTCTTTCCCCTATGGCTACACCTTC. The gene calls are TRBV20-1 and TRBJ1-2, with D perhaps matching TRBD1 (5 bases). CDR1 is DFQATT, CDR2 SNEGSKA, per germline (reference sequence). CDR3 length: 15 residues.

This chain joins TRBV20-1 and TRBJ2-5; possible D gene TRBD1, 6 bases. Germline V gene data show CDR1 as DFQATT and CDR2 as SNEGSKA (reference sequence). Trimming took 1 base from V and 2 from J, leaving 11 bases between them. The CDR3 runs 14 residues. CDR3 sequence reads: CSARAGQSQETQYF. The CDR3 bases are TGCAGTGCTAGAGCTGGACAGTCGCAAGAGACCCAGTACTTC.

The chain is built from TRBV11-2 and TRBJ2-3; 10 positions match TRBD1. The CDR3 runs 15 residues. Germline V gives CDR1 SGHAT, CDR2 FQNNGV. V lost 5 bases, J lost 3 bases, and 5 bases stayed unmatched. The CDR3 DNA is TGTGCCAGCAGCCGAAAGGGACAGGGGACAGATACGCAGTATTTT. Its protein is CASSRKGQGTDTQYF.

This clonotype was observed a handful of times. V and J are TRBV4-1 and TRBJ2-2; TRBD1 agrees at 7 bases. CDR3 size: 17 residues. V dropped 0 bases and J dropped 1; count of bases not matched to a gene: 5. Germline V lookup: CDR1 MGHRA, CDR2 YSYEKL. CDR3 in DNA: TGCGCCAGCAGCCAAGATCTTCGGACAGGGAACACCGGGGAGCTGTTTTTT. It specifies CASSQDLRTGNTGELFF.

This clonotype was observed a handful of times. The chain is built from TRBV19 and TRBJ2-7; D ambiguous. CDR3 length: 13 residues. V lost 0 bases, J lost 3 bases, and 6 bases lay in between. The germline CDR1 and CDR2 sequences are LNHDA and SQIVND (reference sequence). The CDR3 protein is CASSIELFYEQYF. The CDR3 DNA is TGTGCCAGTAGTATAGAACTATTCTACGAGCAGTACTTC.

This clonotype was detected many times. This chain joins TRBV5-1 and TRBJ2-7; TRBD1 is a possible D gene (5 bases). Germline V gene lookup returns CDR1 SGHRS and CDR2 YFSETQ. With 5 bases removed from V and 2 bases from J, the gap between germline ends came to 8 bases. This CDR3 is built from 12 residues. The CDR3: CASREGAYEQYF. The DNA for the CDR3 is TGCGCCAGCAGGGAAGGGGCCTACGAGCAGTACTTC.

The table lists this clonotype with a few counts. The CDR3 DNA reads as TGTGCCACCAGCAGAGATTGGGTAGGGACCGGGGCGGAGACCCAGTACTTC. Translating it yields CATSRDWVGTGAETQYF. The chain carries TRBV15 and TRBJ2-5; D is possibly TRBD1 or TRBD2 (5 bases each). V lost 0 bases and J lost 5, with 19 bases in between. CDR1 is LNHNV and CDR2 is YYDKDF in the germline V gene (reference sequence). This CDR3 region has 17 residues.

The sample holds many counts of this clonotype. V usage is TRBV10-3 and J usage is TRBJ2-3, with a tentative D call TRBD1 (5 bases). CDR1 and CDR2 from the germline V gene are ENHRY and SYGVKD. The V end was cut by 4 bases, the J end by 0 bases, with 8 bases between. CDR3 length: 14 residues. The CDR3 DNA sequence: TGTGCCATCAGTGTTCAGGGAAGCACAGATACGCAGTATTTT. Translation: CAISVQGSTDTQYF.

This clonotype was seen only a few times. The J gene is TRBJ2-7, the V gene TRBV27, with a tentative D call TRBD2 (5 bases). CDR1 and CDR2 (germline): MNHEY, SMNVEV (reference sequence). V dropped 8 bases and J dropped 6 bases, with 11 bases sitting between them. This CDR3 has 11 amino acids. The CDR3 reads CASGEGGEQYF. In DNA form, the CDR3 reads TGTGCCAGCGGAGAAGGAGGCGAGCAGTACTTC.

V gene TRBV12-3 or TRBV12-4 combines with J gene TRBJ2-3; the D is unclear. CDR3 length: 12 amino acids. Trimming pared 7 bases from V and 4 bases from J, leaving 9 bases between. DNA for the CDR3: TGTGCCAGCACTCTAGGGCCAGATACGCAGTATTTT. This codes for CASTLGPDTQYF.